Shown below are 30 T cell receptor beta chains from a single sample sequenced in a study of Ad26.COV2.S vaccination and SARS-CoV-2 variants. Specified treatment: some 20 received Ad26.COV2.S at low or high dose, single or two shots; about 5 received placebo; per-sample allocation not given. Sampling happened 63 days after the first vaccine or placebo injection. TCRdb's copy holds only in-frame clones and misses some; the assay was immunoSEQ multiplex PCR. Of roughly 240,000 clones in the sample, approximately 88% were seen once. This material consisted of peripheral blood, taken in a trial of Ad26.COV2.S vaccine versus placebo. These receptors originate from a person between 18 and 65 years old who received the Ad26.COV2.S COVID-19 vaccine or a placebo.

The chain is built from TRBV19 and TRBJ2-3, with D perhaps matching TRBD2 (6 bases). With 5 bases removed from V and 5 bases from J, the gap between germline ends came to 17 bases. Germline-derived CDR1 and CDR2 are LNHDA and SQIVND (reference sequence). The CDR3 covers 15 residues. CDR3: CASSPEETGRDTQYF. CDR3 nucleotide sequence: TGTGCCAGTAGTCCCGAGGAAACCGGGAGAGATACGCAGTATTTT.

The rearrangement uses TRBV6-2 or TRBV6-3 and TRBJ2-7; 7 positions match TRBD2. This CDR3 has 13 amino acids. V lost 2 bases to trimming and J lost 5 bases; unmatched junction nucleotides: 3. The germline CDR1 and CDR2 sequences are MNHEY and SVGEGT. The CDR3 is CASSYGAGDEQYF. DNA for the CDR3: TGTGCCAGCAGTTACGGCGCGGGAGACGAGCAGTACTTC.

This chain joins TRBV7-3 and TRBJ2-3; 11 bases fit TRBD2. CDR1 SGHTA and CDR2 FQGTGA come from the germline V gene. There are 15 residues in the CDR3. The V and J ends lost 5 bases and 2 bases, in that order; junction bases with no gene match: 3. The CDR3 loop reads CASSPGLADTDTQYF. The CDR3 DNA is TGTGCCAGCAGCCCGGGACTAGCGGACACAGATACGCAGTATTTT. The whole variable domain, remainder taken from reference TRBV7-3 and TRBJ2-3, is GAGVSQTPSNKVTEKGKYVELRCDPISGHTALYWYRQSLGQGPEFLIYFQGTGAADDSGLPNDRFFAVRPEGSVSTLKIQRTERGDSAVYLCASSPGLADTDTQYFGPGTRLTVL.

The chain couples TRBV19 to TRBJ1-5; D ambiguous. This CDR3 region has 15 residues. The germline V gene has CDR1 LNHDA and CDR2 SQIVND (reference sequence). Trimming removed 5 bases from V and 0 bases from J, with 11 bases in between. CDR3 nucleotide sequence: TGTGCCAGTAGTGATTCCTGGAATAGCAATCAGCCCCAGCATTTT. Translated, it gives CASSDSWNSNQPQHF. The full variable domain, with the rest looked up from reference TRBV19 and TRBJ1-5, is DGGITQSPKYLFRKEGQNVTLSCEQNLNHDAMYWYRQDPGQGLRLIYYSQIVNDFQKGDIAEGYSVSREKKESFPLTVTSAQKNPTAFYLCASSDSWNSNQPQHFGDGTRLSIL.

Here the CDR3 reads CATSAGWQTQYF. The CDR3 DNA sequence: TGTGCCACCAGTGCTGGGTGGCAGACCCAGTACTTC. The chain uses TRBV24-1 and TRBJ2-5; D gene unclear. Germline CDR1 and CDR2: KGHDR and SFDVKD. Between the trimmed V and J ends, which lost 5 bases and 6 bases, there was a span of 9 bases. The CDR3 loop spans 12 amino acids.

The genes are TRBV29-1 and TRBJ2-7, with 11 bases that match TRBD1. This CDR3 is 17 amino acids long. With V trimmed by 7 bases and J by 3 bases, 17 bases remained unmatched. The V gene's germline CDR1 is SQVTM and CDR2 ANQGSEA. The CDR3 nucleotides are TGCAGCGGTATGGGACAGGGGGAAGGGGGCTCCTACTACGAGCAGTACTTC. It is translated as CSGMGQGEGGSYYEQYF.

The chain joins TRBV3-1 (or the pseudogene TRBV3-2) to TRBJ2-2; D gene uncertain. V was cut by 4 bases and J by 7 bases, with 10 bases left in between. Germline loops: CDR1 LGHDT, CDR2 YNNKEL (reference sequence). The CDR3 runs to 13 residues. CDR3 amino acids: CASSPSVVGELFF. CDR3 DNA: TGTGCCAGCAGCCCCTCCGTGGTCGGGGAGCTGTTTTTT.

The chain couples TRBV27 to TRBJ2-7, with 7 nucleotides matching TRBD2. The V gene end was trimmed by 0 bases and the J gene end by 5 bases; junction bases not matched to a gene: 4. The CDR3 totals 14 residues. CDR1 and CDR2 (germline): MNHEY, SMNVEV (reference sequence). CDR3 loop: CASSLSPRGDEQYF. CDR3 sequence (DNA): TGTGCCAGCAGTTTATCCCCCCGGGGGGACGAGCAGTACTTC.

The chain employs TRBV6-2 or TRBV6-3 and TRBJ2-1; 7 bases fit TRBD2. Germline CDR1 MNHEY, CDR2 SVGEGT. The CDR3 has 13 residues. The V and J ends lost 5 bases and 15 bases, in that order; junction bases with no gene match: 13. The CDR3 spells CASSGGGPVQSFF. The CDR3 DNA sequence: TGTGCCAGCAGTGGGGGAGGGCCGGTACAATCGTTCTTC.

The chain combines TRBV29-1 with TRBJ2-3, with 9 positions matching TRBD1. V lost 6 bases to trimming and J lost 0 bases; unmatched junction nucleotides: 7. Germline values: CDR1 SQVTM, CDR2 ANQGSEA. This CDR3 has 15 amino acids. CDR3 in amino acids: CSVDQQGASTDTQYF. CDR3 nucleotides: TGCAGCGTCGATCAACAGGGGGCAAGCACAGATACGCAGTATTTT.

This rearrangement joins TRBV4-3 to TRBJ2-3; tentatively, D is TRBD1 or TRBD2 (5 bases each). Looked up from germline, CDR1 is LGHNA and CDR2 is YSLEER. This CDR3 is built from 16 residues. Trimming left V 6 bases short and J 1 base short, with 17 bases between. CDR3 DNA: TGCGCCAGCAGGTTTACCCGGCTGGGGGGCACAGATACGCAGTATTTT. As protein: CASRFTRLGGTDTQYF.

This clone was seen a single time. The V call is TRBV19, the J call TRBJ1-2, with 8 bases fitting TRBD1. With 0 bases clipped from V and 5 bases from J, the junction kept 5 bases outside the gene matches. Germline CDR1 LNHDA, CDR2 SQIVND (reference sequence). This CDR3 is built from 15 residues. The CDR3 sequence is CASSIDRGLAYGYTF. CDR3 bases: TGTGCCAGTAGTATAGACAGGGGGCTCGCATATGGCTACACCTTC.

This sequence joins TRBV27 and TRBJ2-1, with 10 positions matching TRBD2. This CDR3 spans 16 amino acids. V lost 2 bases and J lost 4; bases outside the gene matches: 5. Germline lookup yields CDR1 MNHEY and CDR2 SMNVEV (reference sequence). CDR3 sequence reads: CASSLLAGEEYNEQFF. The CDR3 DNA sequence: TGTGCCAGCAGTTTACTAGCGGGAGAAGAATACAATGAGCAGTTCTTC.

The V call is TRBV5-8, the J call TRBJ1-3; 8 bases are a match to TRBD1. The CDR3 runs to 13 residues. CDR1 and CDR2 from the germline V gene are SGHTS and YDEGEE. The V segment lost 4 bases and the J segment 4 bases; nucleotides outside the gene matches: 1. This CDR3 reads CASSRDRGNTIYF. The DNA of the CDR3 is TGTGCCAGCAGCCGGGACAGGGGAAACACCATATATTTT.

CDR3 sequence: CASSTSGFSYEQYF. In nucleotides, the CDR3 is TGTGCCAGCAGTACGAGCGGATTCTCCTACGAGCAGTACTTC. The V call is TRBV27, the J call TRBJ2-7, with D perhaps TRBD2 (5 bases). V was clipped by 5 bases and J by 0 bases, with 11 bases between them. This CDR3 is 14 amino acids long. Germline CDR1 reads MNHEY; CDR2 reads SMNVEV (reference sequence).

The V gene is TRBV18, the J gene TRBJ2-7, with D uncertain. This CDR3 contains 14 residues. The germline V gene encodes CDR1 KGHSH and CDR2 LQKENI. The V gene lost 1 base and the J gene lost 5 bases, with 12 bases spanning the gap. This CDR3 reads CASSPRGTAHEQYF. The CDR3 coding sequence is TGTGCCAGCTCACCACGCGGTACTGCCCACGAGCAGTACTTC.

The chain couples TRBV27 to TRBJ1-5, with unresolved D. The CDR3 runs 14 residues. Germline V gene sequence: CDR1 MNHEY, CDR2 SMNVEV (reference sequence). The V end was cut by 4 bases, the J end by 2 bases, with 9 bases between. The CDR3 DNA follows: TGTGCCAGCAGTTCCCGCGGCGGCAATCAGCCCCAGCATTTT. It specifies CASSSRGGNQPQHF.

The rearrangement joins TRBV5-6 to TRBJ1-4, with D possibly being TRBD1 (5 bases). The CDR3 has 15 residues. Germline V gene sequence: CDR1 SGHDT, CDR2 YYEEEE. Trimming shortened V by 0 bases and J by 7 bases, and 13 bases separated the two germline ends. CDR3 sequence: CASSLGGQSGEKLFF. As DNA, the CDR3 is TGTGCCAGCAGCTTGGGGGGCCAGTCCGGTGAAAAACTGTTTTTT. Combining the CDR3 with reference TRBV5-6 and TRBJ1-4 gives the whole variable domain DAGVTQSPTHLIKTRGQQVTLRCSPKSGHDTVSWYQQALGQGPQFIFQYYEEEERQRGNFPDRFSGHQFPNYSSELNVNALLLGDSALYLCASSLGGQSGEKLFFGSGTQLSVL.

CDR3 loop: CASSESSGIIETQYF. CDR3 nucleotide sequence: TGTGCCAGCAGTGAAAGTAGCGGGATAATAGAGACCCAGTACTTC. The V and J genes are TRBV2 and TRBJ2-5; TRBD2 agrees at 8 bases. Germline CDR1 is SNHLY and CDR2 is FYNNEI. This CDR3 region has 15 residues. Trimming removed 2 bases from V and 4 bases from J; junction bases left unmatched: 6. Full variable domain (remainder filled in from reference TRBV2 and TRBJ2-5): EPEVTQTPSHQVTQMGQEVILRCVPISNHLYFYWYRQILGQKVEFLVSFYNNEISEKSEIFDDQFSVERPDGSNFTLKIRSTKLEDSAMYFCASSESSGIIETQYFGPGTRLLVL.

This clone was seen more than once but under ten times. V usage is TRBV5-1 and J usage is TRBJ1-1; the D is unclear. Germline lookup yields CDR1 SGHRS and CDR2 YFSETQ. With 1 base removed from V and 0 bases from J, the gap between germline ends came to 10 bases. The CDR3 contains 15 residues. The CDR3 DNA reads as TGCGCCAGCAGCTTGTCCAGCCGCATGAACACTGAAGCTTTCTTT. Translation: CASSLSSRMNTEAFF.

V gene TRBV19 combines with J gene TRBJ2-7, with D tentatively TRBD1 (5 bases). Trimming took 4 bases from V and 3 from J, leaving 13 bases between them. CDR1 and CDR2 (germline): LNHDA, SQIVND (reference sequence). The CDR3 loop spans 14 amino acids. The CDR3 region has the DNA TGTGCCAGTAGTAAATTCCAAACAGGCTACGAGCAGTACTTC. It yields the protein CASSKFQTGYEQYF. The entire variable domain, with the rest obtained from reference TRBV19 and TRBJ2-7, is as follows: DGGITQSPKYLFRKEGQNVTLSCEQNLNHDAMYWYRQDPGQGLRLIYYSQIVNDFQKGDIAEGYSVSREKKESFPLTVTSAQKNPTAFYLCASSKFQTGYEQYFGPGTRLTVT.

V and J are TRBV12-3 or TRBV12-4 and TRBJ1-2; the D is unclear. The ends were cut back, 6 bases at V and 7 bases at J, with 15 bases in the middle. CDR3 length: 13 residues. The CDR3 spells CASSSGILSGYTF. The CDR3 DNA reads TGTGCCAGCAGCTCGGGAATACTTTCTGGCTACACCTTC.

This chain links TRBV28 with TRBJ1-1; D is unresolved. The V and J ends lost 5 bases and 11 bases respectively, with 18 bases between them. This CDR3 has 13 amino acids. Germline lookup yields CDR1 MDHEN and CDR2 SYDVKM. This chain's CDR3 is CASSTIGLRAAFF. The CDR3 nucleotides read TGTGCCAGCAGTACTATCGGGCTACGGGCCGCTTTCTTT.

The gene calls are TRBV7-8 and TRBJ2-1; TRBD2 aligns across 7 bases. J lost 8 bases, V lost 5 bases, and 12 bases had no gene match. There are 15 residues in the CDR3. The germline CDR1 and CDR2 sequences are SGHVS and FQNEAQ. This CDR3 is CASSREDGGIDEQFF. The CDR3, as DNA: TGTGCCAGCAGCCGGGAGGATGGTGGTATTGATGAGCAGTTCTTC.

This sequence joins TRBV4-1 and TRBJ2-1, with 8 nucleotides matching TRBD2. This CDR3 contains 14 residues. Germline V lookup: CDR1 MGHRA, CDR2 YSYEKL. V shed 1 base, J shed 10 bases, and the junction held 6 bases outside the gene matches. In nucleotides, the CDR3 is TGCGCCAGCAGCCAAGTTGGGATAGCGGGAGAGCAGTTCTTC. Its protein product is CASSQVGIAGEQFF.

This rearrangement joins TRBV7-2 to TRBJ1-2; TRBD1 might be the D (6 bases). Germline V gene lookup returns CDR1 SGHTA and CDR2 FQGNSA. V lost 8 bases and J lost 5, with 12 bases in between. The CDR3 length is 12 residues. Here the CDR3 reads CASRGAGYGYTF. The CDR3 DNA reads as TGTGCCAGCCGGGGGGCGGGGTATGGCTACACCTTC.

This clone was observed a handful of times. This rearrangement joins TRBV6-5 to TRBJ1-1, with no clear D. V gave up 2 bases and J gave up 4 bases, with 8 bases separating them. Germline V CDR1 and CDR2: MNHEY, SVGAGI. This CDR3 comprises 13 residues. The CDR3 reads CASSYVGSTEAFF. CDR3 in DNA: TGTGCCAGCAGTTACGTCGGGAGCACTGAAGCTTTCTTT.

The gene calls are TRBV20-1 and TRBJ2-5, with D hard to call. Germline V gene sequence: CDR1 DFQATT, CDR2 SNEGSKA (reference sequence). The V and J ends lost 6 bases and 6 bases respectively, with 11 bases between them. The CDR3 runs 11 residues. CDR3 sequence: CSAPRQKTQYF. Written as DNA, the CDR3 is TGCAGTGCCCCGAGACAAAAGACCCAGTACTTC.

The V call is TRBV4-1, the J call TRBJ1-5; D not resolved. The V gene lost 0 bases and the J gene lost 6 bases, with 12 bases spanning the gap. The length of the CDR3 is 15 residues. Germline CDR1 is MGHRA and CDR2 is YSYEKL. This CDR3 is CASSQDGGLGQPQHF. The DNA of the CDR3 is TGCGCCAGCAGCCAAGATGGCGGACTGGGTCAGCCCCAGCATTTT.

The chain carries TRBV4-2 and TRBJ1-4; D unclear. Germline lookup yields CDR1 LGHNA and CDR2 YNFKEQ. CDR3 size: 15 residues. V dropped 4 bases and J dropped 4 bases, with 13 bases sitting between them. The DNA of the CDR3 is TGTGCCAGCAGCCCGGAGACGGCCCTTAATGAAAAACTGTTTTTT. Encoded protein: CASSPETALNEKLFF.